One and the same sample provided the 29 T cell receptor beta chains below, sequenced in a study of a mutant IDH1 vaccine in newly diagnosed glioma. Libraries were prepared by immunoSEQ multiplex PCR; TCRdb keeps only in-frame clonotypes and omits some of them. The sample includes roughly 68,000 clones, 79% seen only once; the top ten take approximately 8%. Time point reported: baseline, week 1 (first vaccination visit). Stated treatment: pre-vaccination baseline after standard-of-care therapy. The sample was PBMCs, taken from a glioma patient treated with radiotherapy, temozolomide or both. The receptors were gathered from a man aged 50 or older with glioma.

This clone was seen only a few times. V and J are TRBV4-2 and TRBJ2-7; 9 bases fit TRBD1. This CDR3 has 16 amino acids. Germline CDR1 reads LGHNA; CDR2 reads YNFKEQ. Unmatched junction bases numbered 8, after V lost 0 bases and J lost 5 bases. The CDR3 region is CASSQDPGTGFNEQYF. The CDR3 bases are TGTGCCAGCAGCCAAGATCCCGGGACAGGGTTCAACGAGCAGTACTTC.

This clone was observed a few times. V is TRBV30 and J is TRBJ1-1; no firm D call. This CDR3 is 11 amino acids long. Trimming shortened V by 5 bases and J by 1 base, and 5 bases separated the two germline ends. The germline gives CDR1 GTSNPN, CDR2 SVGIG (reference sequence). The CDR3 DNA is TGTGCCTGGGAGAAGAACACTGAAGCTTTCTTT. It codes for CAWEKNTEAFF.

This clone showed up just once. CDR3: CASSYSTGSGNTIYF. The CDR3 region has the DNA TGTGCCAGCAGTTACTCGACAGGCTCTGGAAACACCATATATTTT. The chain carries TRBV6-5 and TRBJ1-3; possibly TRBD1 for D (6 bases). Germline lookup yields CDR1 MNHEY and CDR2 SVGAGI. With 0 bases removed from V and 0 bases from J, the gap between germline ends came to 6 bases. The CDR3 is made up of 15 amino acids.

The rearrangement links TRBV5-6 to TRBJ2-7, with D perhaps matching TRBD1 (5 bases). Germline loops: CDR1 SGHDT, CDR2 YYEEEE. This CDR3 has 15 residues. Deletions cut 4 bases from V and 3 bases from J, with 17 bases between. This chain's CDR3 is CASSPRAGMSYEQYF. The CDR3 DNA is TGTGCCAGCAGCCCCCGGGCAGGGATGAGCTACGAGCAGTACTTC.

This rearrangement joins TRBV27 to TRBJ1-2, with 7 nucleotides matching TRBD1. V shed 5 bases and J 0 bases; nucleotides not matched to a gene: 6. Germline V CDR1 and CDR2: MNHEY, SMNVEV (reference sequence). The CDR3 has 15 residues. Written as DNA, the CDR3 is TGTGCCAGCAGTCCCCGGGACAGCGCTAACTATGGCTACACCTTC. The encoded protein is CASSPRDSANYGYTF.

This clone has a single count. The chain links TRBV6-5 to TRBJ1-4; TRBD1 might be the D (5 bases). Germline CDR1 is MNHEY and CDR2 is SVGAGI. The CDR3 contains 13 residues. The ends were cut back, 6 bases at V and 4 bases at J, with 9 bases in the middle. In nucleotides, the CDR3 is TGTGCCAGCAGAAGGGACGGTAATGAAAAACTGTTTTTT. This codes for CASRRDGNEKLFF.

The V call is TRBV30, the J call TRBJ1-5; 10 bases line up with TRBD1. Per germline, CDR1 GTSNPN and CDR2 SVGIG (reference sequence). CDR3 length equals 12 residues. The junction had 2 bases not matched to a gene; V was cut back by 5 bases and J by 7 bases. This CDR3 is CAWGQGDQPQHF. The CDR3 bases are TGTGCCTGGGGACAGGGGGACCAGCCCCAGCATTTT.

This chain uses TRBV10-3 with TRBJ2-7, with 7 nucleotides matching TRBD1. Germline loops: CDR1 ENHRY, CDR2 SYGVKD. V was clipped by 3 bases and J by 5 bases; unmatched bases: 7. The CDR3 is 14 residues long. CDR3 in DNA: TGTGCCATCAGTGACGGGACAGCACGGGACGAGCAGTACTTC. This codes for CAISDGTARDEQYF.

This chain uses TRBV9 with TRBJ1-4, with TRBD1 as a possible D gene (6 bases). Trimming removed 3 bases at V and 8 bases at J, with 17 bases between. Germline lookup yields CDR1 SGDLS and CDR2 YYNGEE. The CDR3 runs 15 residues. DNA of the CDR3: TGTGCCAGCAGCGAAAGGGGGTACGGACGAGAAAAACTGTTTTTT. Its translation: CASSERGYGREKLFF.

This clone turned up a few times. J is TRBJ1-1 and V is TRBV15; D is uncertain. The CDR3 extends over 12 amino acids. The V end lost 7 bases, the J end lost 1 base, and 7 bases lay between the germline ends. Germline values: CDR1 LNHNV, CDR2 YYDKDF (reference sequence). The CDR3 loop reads CATKKKNTEAFF. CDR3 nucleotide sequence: TGTGCCACCAAAAAAAAGAACACTGAAGCTTTCTTT.

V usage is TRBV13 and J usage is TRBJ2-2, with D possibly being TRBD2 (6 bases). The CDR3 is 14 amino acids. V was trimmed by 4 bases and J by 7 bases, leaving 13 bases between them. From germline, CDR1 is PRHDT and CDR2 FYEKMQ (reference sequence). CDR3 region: CASSWGRGLGELFF. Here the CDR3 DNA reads TGTGCCAGCAGCTGGGGACGGGGACTCGGGGAGCTGTTTTTT.

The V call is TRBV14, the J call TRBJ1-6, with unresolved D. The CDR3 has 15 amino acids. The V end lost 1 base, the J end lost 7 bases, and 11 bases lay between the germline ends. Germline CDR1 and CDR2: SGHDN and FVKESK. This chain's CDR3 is CASSQAEGRNSPLHF. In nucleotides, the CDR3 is TGTGCCAGCAGCCAAGCAGAGGGTCGGAATTCACCCCTCCACTTT.

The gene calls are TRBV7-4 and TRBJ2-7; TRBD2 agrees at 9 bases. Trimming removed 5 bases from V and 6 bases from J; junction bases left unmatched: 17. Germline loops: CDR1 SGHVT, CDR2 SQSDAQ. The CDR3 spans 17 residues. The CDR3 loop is CASSPRGGLVVLGEQYF. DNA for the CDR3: TGTGCCAGCAGCCCGCGGGGGGGACTAGTGGTTCTCGGCGAGCAGTACTTC. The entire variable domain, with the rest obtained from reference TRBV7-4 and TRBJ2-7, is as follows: GAGVSQSPRYKVAKRGRDVALRCDSISGHVTLYWYRQTLGQGSEVLTYSQSDAQRDKSGRPSGRFSAERPERSVSTLKIQRTEQGDSAVYLCASSPRGGLVVLGEQYFGPGTRLTVT.

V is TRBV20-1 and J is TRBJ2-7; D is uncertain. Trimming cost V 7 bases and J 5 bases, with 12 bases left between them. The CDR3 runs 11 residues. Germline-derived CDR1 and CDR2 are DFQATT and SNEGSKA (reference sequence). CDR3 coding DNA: TGCAGTGTCCGTCTCTTGGACGAGCAGTACTTC. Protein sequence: CSVRLLDEQYF.

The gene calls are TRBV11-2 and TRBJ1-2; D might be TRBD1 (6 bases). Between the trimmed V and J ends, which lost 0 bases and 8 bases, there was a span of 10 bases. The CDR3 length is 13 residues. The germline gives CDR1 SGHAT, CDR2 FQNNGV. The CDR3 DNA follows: TGTGCCAGCAGCTTAGAGGGGGCGGTAGGCTACACCTTC. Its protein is CASSLEGAVGYTF.

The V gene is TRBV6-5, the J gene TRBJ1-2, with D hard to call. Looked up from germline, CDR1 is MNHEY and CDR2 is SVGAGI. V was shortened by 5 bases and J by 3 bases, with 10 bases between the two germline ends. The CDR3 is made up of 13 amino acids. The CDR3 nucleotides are TGTGCCAGCAGTCCCGGCAGATACTATGGCTACACCTTC. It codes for CASSPGRYYGYTF.

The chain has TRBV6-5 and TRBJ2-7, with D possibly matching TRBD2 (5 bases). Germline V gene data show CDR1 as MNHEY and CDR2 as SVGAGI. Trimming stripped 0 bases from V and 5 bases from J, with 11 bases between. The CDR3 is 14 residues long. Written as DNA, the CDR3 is TGTGCCAGCAGTTACTCTCCGGGGTCCCACGAGCAGTACTTC. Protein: CASSYSPGSHEQYF.

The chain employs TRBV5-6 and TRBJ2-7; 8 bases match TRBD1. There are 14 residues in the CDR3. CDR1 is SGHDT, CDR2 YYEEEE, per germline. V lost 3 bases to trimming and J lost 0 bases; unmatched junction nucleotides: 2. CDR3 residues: CASSYTGGSYEQYF. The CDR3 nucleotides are TGTGCCAGCAGCTACACAGGGGGCTCCTACGAGCAGTACTTC.

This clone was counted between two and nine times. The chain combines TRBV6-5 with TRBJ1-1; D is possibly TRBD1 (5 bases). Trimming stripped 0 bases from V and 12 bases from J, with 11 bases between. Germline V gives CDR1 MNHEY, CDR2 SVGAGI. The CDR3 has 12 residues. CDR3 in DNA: TGTGCCAGCAGTTACTCGGGACTCCCGTCTTTCTTT. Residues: CASSYSGLPSFF.

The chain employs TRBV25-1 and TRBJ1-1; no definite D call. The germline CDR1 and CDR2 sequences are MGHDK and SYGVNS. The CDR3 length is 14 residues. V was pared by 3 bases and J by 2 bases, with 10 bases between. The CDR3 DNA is TGTGCCAGCAGTGATTCTATCCTTAACACTGAAGCTTTCTTT. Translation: CASSDSILNTEAFF.

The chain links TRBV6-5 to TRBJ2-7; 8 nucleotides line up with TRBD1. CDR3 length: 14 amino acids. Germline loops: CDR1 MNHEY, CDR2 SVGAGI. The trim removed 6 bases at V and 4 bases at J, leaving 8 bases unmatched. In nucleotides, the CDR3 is TGTGCCAGCAGACTCCGGGACAGGCGGTACGAGCAGTACTTC. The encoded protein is CASRLRDRRYEQYF.

The CDR3 here is CASSLSDSYGYTF. Written as DNA, the CDR3 is TGTGCCAGCAGTTTATCGGACAGCTATGGCTACACCTTC. The gene calls are TRBV27 and TRBJ1-2, with a possible D match to TRBD1 (6 bases). The V gene's germline CDR1 is MNHEY and CDR2 SMNVEV (reference sequence). V gave up 0 bases and J gave up 4 bases, with 6 bases separating them. This CDR3 is 13 amino acids long.

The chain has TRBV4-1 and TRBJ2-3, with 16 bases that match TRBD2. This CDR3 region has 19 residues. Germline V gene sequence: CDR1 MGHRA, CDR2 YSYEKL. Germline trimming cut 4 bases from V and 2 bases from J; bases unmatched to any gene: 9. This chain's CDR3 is CASSLAPGLAGGDTDTQYF. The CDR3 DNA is TGCGCCAGCAGCCTTGCCCCGGGACTAGCGGGGGGGGACACAGATACGCAGTATTTT.

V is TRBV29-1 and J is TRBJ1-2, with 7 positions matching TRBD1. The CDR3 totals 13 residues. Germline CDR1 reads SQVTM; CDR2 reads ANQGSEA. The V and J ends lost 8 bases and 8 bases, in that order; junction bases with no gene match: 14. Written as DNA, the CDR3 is TGCAGCCTCCAGGGGGACCCCAGGGAAGGCTACACCTTC. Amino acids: CSLQGDPREGYTF.

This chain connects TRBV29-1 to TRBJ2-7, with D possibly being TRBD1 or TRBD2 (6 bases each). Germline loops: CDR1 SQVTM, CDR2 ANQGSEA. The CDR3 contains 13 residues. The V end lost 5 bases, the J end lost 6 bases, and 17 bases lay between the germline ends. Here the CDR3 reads CSVSSRGAGEQYF. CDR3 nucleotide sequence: TGCAGCGTTTCTTCTAGGGGGGCGGGCGAGCAGTACTTC.

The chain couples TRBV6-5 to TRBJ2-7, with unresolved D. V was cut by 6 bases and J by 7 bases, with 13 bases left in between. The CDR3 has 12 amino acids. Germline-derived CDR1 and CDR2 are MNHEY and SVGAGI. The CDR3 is CASSPAAGEQYF. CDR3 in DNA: TGTGCCAGCAGCCCGGCGGCTGGGGAGCAGTACTTC.

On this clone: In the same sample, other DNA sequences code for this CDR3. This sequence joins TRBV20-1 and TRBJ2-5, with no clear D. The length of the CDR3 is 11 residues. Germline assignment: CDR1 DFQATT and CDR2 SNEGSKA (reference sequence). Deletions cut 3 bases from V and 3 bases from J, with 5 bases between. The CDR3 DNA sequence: TGCAGTGCTAGTCCAAAAGAGACCCAGTACTTC. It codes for CSASPKETQYF.

The CDR3 DNA is TGTGCCAGCAGCGTTGACCCCTCGGGCAATCAGCCCCAGCATTTT. Residues: CASSVDPSGNQPQHF. The V and J genes are TRBV9 and TRBJ1-5; D not resolved. V shed 2 bases and J shed 2 bases, with 11 bases lying between them. Germline CDR1 SGDLS, CDR2 YYNGEE. The CDR3 consists of 15 residues. The variable domain in full, with the rest retrieved from reference TRBV9 and TRBJ1-5, is DSGVTQTPKHLITATGQRVTLRCSPRSGDLSVYWYQQSLDQGLQFLIQYYNGEERAKGNILERFSAQQFPDLHSELNLSSLELGDSALYFCASSVDPSGNQPQHFGDGTRLSIL.

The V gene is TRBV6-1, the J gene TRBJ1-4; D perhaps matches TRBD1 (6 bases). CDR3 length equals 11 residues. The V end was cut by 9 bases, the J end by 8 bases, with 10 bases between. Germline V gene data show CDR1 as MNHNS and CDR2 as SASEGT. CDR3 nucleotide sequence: TGTGCCAGTCGGGGGGGCGAAAAACTGTTTTTT. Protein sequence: CASRGGEKLFF.